This passage covers 10 T cell receptor beta chains from one sample sequenced in a study of blood T cell repertoires in COVID-19. TCRdb's table, derived via immunoSEQ multiplex PCR, lists solely in-frame clones and lacks some. Here the sample spans 100,000 to 120,000 clones, almost 80% being singletons. Sequences were obtained from peripheral blood. The source is a woman aged 80 or over with active or convalescent COVID-19.

The chain carries TRBV4-1 and TRBJ2-1; D gene unclear. The CDR3 consists of 16 residues. The ends were cut back, 4 bases at V and 3 bases at J, with 16 bases in the middle. Germline V lookup: CDR1 MGHRA, CDR2 YSYEKL. CDR3 sequence reads: CASSPTRLMLYNEQFF. DNA of the CDR3: TGCGCCAGCAGCCCTACTCGCCTAATGCTCTACAATGAGCAGTTCTTC.

The chain has TRBV14 and TRBJ1-1; no clear D. Trimming cost V 1 base and J 7 bases, with 10 bases left between them. Germline V lookup: CDR1 SGHDN, CDR2 FVKESK. The CDR3 totals 13 residues. CDR3 nucleotides: TGTGCCAGCAGCCAAGGACTAGTTAGTGAAGCTTTCTTT. Its translation: CASSQGLVSEAFF.

The rearrangement links TRBV11-2 to TRBJ2-2; possible D gene TRBD2, 6 bases. Germline V lookup: CDR1 SGHAT, CDR2 FQNNGV. With 10 bases removed from V and 6 bases from J, the gap between germline ends came to 15 bases. This CDR3 region has 13 residues. The CDR3 sequence is CATGGFLSGELFF. CDR3 bases: TGTGCCACCGGAGGGTTCTTGTCCGGGGAGCTGTTTTTT. The full variable domain, with the rest looked up from reference TRBV11-2 and TRBJ2-2, is EAGVAQSPRYKIIEKRQSVAFWCNPISGHATLYWYQQILGQGPKLLIQFQNNGVVDDSQLPKDRFSAERLKGVDSTLKIQPAKLEDSAVYLCATGGFLSGELFFGEGSRLTVL.

The sample holds a few counts of this clone. The V gene is TRBV5-4, the J gene TRBJ2-1, with D unclear. Per germline, CDR1 SGHNT and CDR2 YYREEE (reference sequence). V was pared by 4 bases and J by 5 bases, with 16 bases between. The CDR3 consists of 15 residues. The CDR3 here is CASSPSRKLHNEQFF. CDR3 bases: TGTGCCAGCAGCCCGTCTAGAAAACTGCACAATGAGCAGTTCTTC.

This clone was seen a handful of times. The chain combines TRBV28 with TRBJ2-6, with a weak D call TRBD1 (9 bases). V was clipped by 7 bases and J by 0 bases, with 19 bases between them. This CDR3 has 18 residues. Germline V lookup: CDR1 MDHEN, CDR2 SYDVKM. The CDR3 sequence: CASTPGGTGPSGANVLTF. The CDR3, as DNA: TGTGCCAGCACCCCGGGGGGGACAGGGCCCTCTGGGGCCAACGTCCTGACTTTC. Together with reference TRBV28 and TRBJ2-6, the CDR3 gives the full variable domain: DVKVTQSSRYLVKRTGEKVFLECVQDMDHENMFWYRQDPGLGLRLIYFSYDVKMKEKGDIPEGYSVSREKKERFSLILESASTNQTSMYLCASTPGGTGPSGANVLTFGAGSRLTVL.

The chain has TRBV5-4 and TRBJ2-5; 7 nucleotides match TRBD1. The CDR3 covers 14 residues. The trim removed 4 bases at V and 3 bases at J, leaving 6 bases unmatched. Germline lookup yields CDR1 SGHNT and CDR2 YYREEE (reference sequence). CDR3 bases: TGTGCCAGCAGCATCGGGACAGTCAAAGAGACCCAGTACTTC. The encoded protein is CASSIGTVKETQYF. The full variable domain, with the rest looked up from reference TRBV5-4 and TRBJ2-5, is ETGVTQSPTHLIKTRGQQVTLRCSSQSGHNTVSWYQQALGQGPQFIFQYYREEENGRGNFPPRFSGLQFPNYSSELNVNALELDDSALYLCASSIGTVKETQYFGPGTRLLVL.

The genes are TRBV9 and TRBJ2-1, with 7 nucleotides matching TRBD2. Trimming took 0 bases from V and 6 from J; bases not matched to a gene: 6. Germline lookup yields CDR1 SGDLS and CDR2 YYNGEE. The CDR3 length is 15 residues. In DNA form, the CDR3 reads TGTGCCAGCAGCGTAGTAGCGGGCTGGGCCAATGAGCAGTTCTTC. Its translation is CASSVVAGWANEQFF.

The genes are TRBV5-5 and TRBJ2-2; 11 bases align to TRBD1. Germline V CDR1 and CDR2: SGHKS, YYEKEE (reference sequence). The CDR3 is made up of 18 amino acids. Losses at the gene ends were 5 bases for V and 4 bases for J; bases not matched to a gene: 13. Here the CDR3 reads CASRGYWTGGVGTGELFF. The DNA for the CDR3 is TGTGCCAGCAGGGGTTATTGGACAGGGGGCGTCGGCACCGGGGAGCTGTTTTTT.

This clone was picked up one time. The chain joins TRBV19 to TRBJ2-1; TRBD1 is a possible D gene (5 bases). The CDR3 sequence is 16 residues long. The germline gives CDR1 LNHDA, CDR2 SQIVND (reference sequence). V lost 1 base, J lost 5 bases, and 15 bases lay in between. The CDR3 loop reads CASSIGWQGSHNEQFF. The CDR3 coding sequence is TGTGCCAGTAGTATAGGTTGGCAGGGAAGCCACAATGAGCAGTTCTTC. Full variable domain (outside the CDR3, taken from reference TRBV19 and TRBJ2-1): DGGITQSPKYLFRKEGQNVTLSCEQNLNHDAMYWYRQDPGQGLRLIYYSQIVNDFQKGDIAEGYSVSREKKESFPLTVTSAQKNPTAFYLCASSIGWQGSHNEQFFGPGTRLTVL.

The CDR3: CASSRRGGGEYNEQFF. DNA of the CDR3: TGTGCCAGCAGCCGGCGTGGGGGAGGAGAGTACAATGAGCAGTTCTTC. The chain couples TRBV5-4 to TRBJ2-1, with D possibly being TRBD2 (6 bases). In germline, CDR1 is SGHNT, CDR2 YYREEE (reference sequence). V was cut by 4 bases and J by 4 bases, with 18 bases left in between. This CDR3 region has 16 residues.